These 26 T cell receptor beta chains came from one sample sequenced in a study of long-term antiretroviral therapy in people with HIV. Survey-level immunoSEQ v3.0 assays were run. Clones were read by immunoSEQ multiplex PCR, and TCRdb kept only the in-frame ones, dropping some. The sample has around 16,000 clones, roughly 94% seen once. Sequencing used unsorted PBMCs, obtained about 6 years after starting antiretroviral therapy. The receptors shown here come from a woman between 50 and 59 years old with HIV.

The chain employs TRBV19 and TRBJ2-3, with 9 bases aligning to TRBD2. The germline gives CDR1 LNHDA, CDR2 SQIVND (reference sequence). V shed 3 bases and J 2 bases; nucleotides not matched to a gene: 3. The CDR3 length is 15 residues. In nucleotides, the CDR3 is TGTGCCAGTAGTATTGCGGGAGGGTTCACAGATACGCAGTATTTT. It translates to CASSIAGGFTDTQYF.

The chain uses TRBV19 and TRBJ2-7; possibly TRBD1 for D (6 bases). The CDR3 length is 15 residues. Germline values: CDR1 LNHDA, CDR2 SQIVND (reference sequence). The V end lost 4 bases, the J end lost 4 bases, and 17 bases lay between the germline ends. The CDR3 DNA reads TGTGCCAGTAGTACTCTGTCACAGGGCGCGTACGAGCAGTACTTC. Encoded protein: CASSTLSQGAYEQYF.

The chain joins TRBV10-3 to TRBJ2-3, with D possibly being TRBD1 (5 bases). The CDR3 contains 15 residues. Looked up from germline, CDR1 is ENHRY and CDR2 is SYGVKD. With 2 bases removed from V and 4 bases from J, the gap between germline ends came to 13 bases. CDR3 loop: CAISEQGGISDTQYF. CDR3 sequence (DNA): TGTGCCATCAGTGAGCAGGGTGGTATATCAGATACGCAGTATTTT.

The chain joins TRBV6-5 to TRBJ2-1; 10 bases match TRBD1. Trimming took 0 bases from V and 7 from J; bases not matched to a gene: 6. The CDR3 has 16 residues. Germline V gives CDR1 MNHEY, CDR2 SVGAGI. This CDR3 is CASSYSVWDRGNEQFF. CDR3 coding DNA: TGTGCCAGCAGTTACTCGGTATGGGACAGGGGTAATGAGCAGTTCTTC.

A single count supports this clone. V and J are TRBV27 and TRBJ2-1; the D is unclear. Germline CDR1 and CDR2: MNHEY and SMNVEV (reference sequence). This CDR3 region has 16 residues. The ends were cut back, 0 bases at V and 9 bases at J, with 18 bases in the middle. In nucleotides, the CDR3 is TGTGCCAGCAGTTTATCAGGTCCCCTCCTTGGTGGTGAGCAGTTCTTC. Translation: CASSLSGPLLGGEQFF.

The rearrangement uses TRBV7-9 and TRBJ2-5; possible D gene TRBD1, 6 bases. Trimming took 5 bases from V and 2 from J, leaving 12 bases between them. The germline gives CDR1 SEHNR, CDR2 FQNEAQ (reference sequence). This CDR3 comprises 14 residues. Written as DNA, the CDR3 is TGTGCCAGCAGCCCCCACGACAGGCAAGAGACCCAGTACTTC. Its translation: CASSPHDRQETQYF.

In this sample, this clone turned up a few times. J is TRBJ2-5 and V is TRBV28; tentatively, D is TRBD1 (5 bases). Germline V CDR1 and CDR2: MDHEN, SYDVKM. The CDR3 length is 16 residues. V lost 7 bases, J lost 4 bases, and 22 bases lay in between. CDR3 sequence (DNA): TGTGCCAGCAAAAAAAAGGGGCGACCACAAGGAGAGACCCAGTACTTC. This codes for CASKKKGRPQGETQYF.

The chain has TRBV6-5 and TRBJ1-2; TRBD1 might be the D (6 bases). V was pared by 8 bases and J by 6 bases, with 16 bases between. Looked up from germline, CDR1 is MNHEY and CDR2 is SVGAGI. This CDR3 is built from 13 residues. This CDR3 reads CASYLYPGDGYTF. DNA for the CDR3: TGTGCCAGCTATTTATATCCAGGGGATGGCTACACCTTC.

V usage is TRBV6-1 and J usage is TRBJ2-7; D is undetermined. The CDR3 has 15 amino acids. The germline gives CDR1 MNHNS, CDR2 SASEGT. Trimming removed 8 bases from V and 4 bases from J, with 21 bases in between. CDR3 DNA: TGTGCCAGCGGTAAAGGCACCCTCGATATTTACGAGCAGTACTTC. This sequence encodes CASGKGTLDIYEQYF.

The rearrangement joins TRBV5-8 to TRBJ2-3; D gene unclear. Germline V CDR1 and CDR2: SGHTS, YDEGEE. The CDR3 is 13 amino acids. Trimming pared 3 bases from V and 0 bases from J, leaving 5 bases between. This CDR3 is CASSSDSTDTQYF. The CDR3 nucleotides read TGTGCCAGCAGCTCCGACAGCACAGATACGCAGTATTTT.

The gene calls are TRBV15 and TRBJ2-1; perhaps TRBD1 as D (6 bases). Germline-derived CDR1 and CDR2 are LNHNV and YYDKDF (reference sequence). Trimming took 5 bases from V and 8 from J, leaving 19 bases between them. The CDR3 totals 15 residues. In nucleotides, the CDR3 is TGTGCCACCAGCGGCCCACAGGGCCCTCGTGATGAGCAGTTCTTC. Translated, it gives CATSGPQGPRDEQFF. Full variable domain (outside the CDR3, taken from reference TRBV15 and TRBJ2-1): DAMVIQNPRYQVTQFGKPVTLSCSQTLNHNVMYWYQQKSSQAPKLLFHYYDKDFNNEADTPDNFQSRRPNTSFCFLDIRSPGLGDTAMYLCATSGPQGPRDEQFFGPGTRLTVL.

The rearrangement joins TRBV28 to TRBJ1-1; D is unresolved. The CDR3 has 11 residues. V was cut by 4 bases and J by 4 bases, with 4 bases left in between. Per germline, CDR1 MDHEN and CDR2 SYDVKM. CDR3 DNA sequence: TGTGCCAGCAGTTCCCGCACTGAAGCTTTCTTT. It encodes CASSSRTEAFF.

The chain is built from TRBV6-1 and TRBJ1-5; a weak D match, TRBD1 (5 bases). V was shortened by 2 bases and J by 9 bases, with 17 bases between the two germline ends. Germline-derived CDR1 and CDR2 are MNHNS and SASEGT. CDR3 length: 15 amino acids. The CDR3 protein is CASSETGSLSGPQHF. CDR3 nucleotide sequence: TGTGCCAGCAGTGAAACAGGTTCCCTTTCGGGGCCCCAGCATTTT.

The V call is TRBV7-3, the J call TRBJ1-1; 8 bases are a match to TRBD1. There are 15 residues in the CDR3. The V gene's germline CDR1 is SGHTA and CDR2 FQGTGA. The V gene end was trimmed by 5 bases and the J gene end by 0 bases; junction bases not matched to a gene: 5. The DNA for the CDR3 is TGTGCCAGCAGCCCAGGACAGGGCATGAACACTGAAGCTTTCTTT. Residues: CASSPGQGMNTEAFF.

The chain carries TRBV7-2 and TRBJ2-7; TRBD1 or TRBD2 may be the D gene (5 bases each). This CDR3 is 14 amino acids long. Germline V gene sequence: CDR1 SGHTA, CDR2 FQGNSA. V dropped 4 bases and J dropped 2 bases, with 12 bases sitting between them. Here the CDR3 reads CASSSTGQTYEQYF. CDR3 coding DNA: TGTGCCAGCAGCTCAACGGGGCAGACCTACGAGCAGTACTTC.

The chain joins TRBV5-1 to TRBJ2-5; D call uncertain. The CDR3 contains 12 residues. V lost 0 bases to trimming and J lost 5 bases, with 5 bases between them. CDR1 and CDR2 from the germline V gene are SGHRS and YFSETQ. The CDR3 DNA reads as TGCGCCAGCAGCTTGGACGGCGAGACCCAGTACTTC. Amino acids: CASSLDGETQYF.

The chain combines TRBV2 with TRBJ2-1; D is possibly TRBD2 (5 bases). Germline CDR1 reads SNHLY; CDR2 reads FYNNEI. The CDR3 runs to 13 residues. Trimming stripped 6 bases from V and 9 bases from J, with 15 bases between. The CDR3 DNA sequence: TGTGCCAGCAGCGTGATCCTGGCGGGTGAGCAGTTCTTC. This sequence encodes CASSVILAGEQFF.

The chain joins TRBV7-3 to TRBJ2-3; TRBD2 agrees at 8 bases. The CDR3 sequence is 18 residues long. The V gene end was trimmed by 1 base and the J gene end by 4 bases; junction bases not matched to a gene: 13. Germline V gene lookup returns CDR1 SGHTA and CDR2 FQGTGA. In nucleotides, the CDR3 is TGTGCCAGCAGCTTAAGGACTTCTGCGGGAGGCCCTGCAGATACGCAGTATTTT. Its translation is CASSLRTSAGGPADTQYF.

The chain recombines TRBV2 with TRBJ2-1, with 12 bases lining up with TRBD2. Germline V gene sequence: CDR1 SNHLY, CDR2 FYNNEI. The CDR3 runs to 14 residues. After removal of 9 bases from V and 8 bases from J, the junction contained 8 bases not matched to a gene. The CDR3 nucleotides read TGTGCCAGTTCCCTAGCGGGAGGGCCGTATGAGCAGTTCTTC. Amino acid sequence: CASSLAGGPYEQFF.

The J gene is TRBJ2-5, the V gene TRBV29-1; either TRBD1 or TRBD2 may supply D (7 bases each). Germline CDR1 SQVTM, CDR2 ANQGSEA. The CDR3 consists of 13 residues. Trimming shortened V by 6 bases and J by 2 bases, and 13 bases separated the two germline ends. The CDR3 nucleotides are TGCAGCGTAGCGGGACAGCTTCAAGAGACCCAGTACTTC. Protein product: CSVAGQLQETQYF.

This chain joins TRBV7-9 and TRBJ2-1; D gene unclear. V lost 3 bases and J 3 bases, leaving 18 bases between the germline ends. The CDR3 consists of 17 residues. Germline V gene sequence: CDR1 SEHNR, CDR2 FQNEAQ (reference sequence). The DNA for the CDR3 is TGTGCCAGCAGCTTGGCGATTTGGCGGACGGACTACAATGAGCAGTTCTTC. Encoded protein: CASSLAIWRTDYNEQFF.

This sequence joins TRBV2 and TRBJ2-3, with unresolved D. Per germline, CDR1 SNHLY and CDR2 FYNNEI. Trimming left V 3 bases short and J 1 base short, with 8 bases between. CDR3 length: 14 amino acids. CDR3 DNA sequence: TGTGCCAGCAGTGAGGAAGCCCGCACAGATACGCAGTATTTT. Its translation: CASSEEARTDTQYF.

The chain carries TRBV27 and TRBJ2-5; D remains ambiguous. This CDR3 region has 14 residues. The germline V gene has CDR1 MNHEY and CDR2 SMNVEV (reference sequence). The V and J ends lost 5 bases and 0 bases respectively, with 10 bases between them. This chain's CDR3 is CASSPTVNQETQYF. The DNA of the CDR3 is TGTGCCAGCAGTCCTACAGTCAACCAAGAGACCCAGTACTTC.

This clone was detected once. The chain joins TRBV6-6 to TRBJ2-7, with D possibly called TRBD1 or TRBD2 (6 bases each). V gave up 6 bases and J gave up 5 bases, with 23 bases separating them. CDR1 and CDR2 (germline): MNHNY, SVGAGI (reference sequence). The CDR3 runs to 16 residues. The CDR3 nucleotides read TGTGCCAGCAGGCCCCGTTATGGGGGGCCTAGGGACGAGCAGTACTTC. Its translation: CASRPRYGGPRDEQYF.

The V call is TRBV19, the J call TRBJ1-4, with no clear D. Germline values: CDR1 LNHDA, CDR2 SQIVND (reference sequence). This CDR3 is built from 13 residues. V was cut by 6 bases and J by 8 bases, with 13 bases left in between. Here the CDR3 reads CASRIRVEEKLFF. CDR3 nucleotides: TGTGCCAGTAGGATCCGAGTTGAGGAAAAACTGTTTTTT.

The chain carries TRBV18 and TRBJ2-1; TRBD2 aligns across 8 bases. CDR3 length: 16 residues. Germline CDR1 reads KGHSH; CDR2 reads LQKENI. After removal of 4 bases from V and 7 bases from J, the junction contained 12 bases not matched to a gene. CDR3: CASSQGEAGGFNEQFF. In DNA, the CDR3 is TGTGCCAGCTCACAAGGCGAGGCGGGAGGATTTAATGAGCAGTTCTTC.